This T cell receptor (beta chain) originates from a study of shared clonotypes between healthy human individuals. Sequencing used immunoSEQ multiplex PCR; TCRdb keeps in-frame clones, though not all of them. Among around 750,000 clones, 74% were seen once, and the ten largest hold approximately 1.6%. Trimming took 2 bases from V and 3 from J; bases not matched to a gene: 1. Germline V gives CDR1 ENHRY, CDR2 SYGVKD. This CDR3 region has 14 residues. This chain connects TRBV10-3 to TRBJ2-3; TRBD1 matches at 8 bases. Source material: memory CD4+ T cells sorted from blood. As for subset: CD45RA-negative fraction. The receptor was derived from a woman aged 25 to 39 in good health. CDR3 nucleotides: TGTGCCATCAGTGAGGGACAGGGAACAGATACGCAGTATTTT. Protein: CAISEGQGTDTQYF.